Below are 11 T cell receptor beta chains sequenced from a single sample in a study of T cells in women clearing cervical HPV infection. Produced via immunoSEQ multiplex PCR; TCRdb's table is partial and in-frame only. The sample features 9,000 to 15,000 clones, with under 25% in its top ten. Input material: blood buffy coat. These TCRs come from a woman aged 18-70 years with a cervical HPV16 infection that either progressed to CIN3+ or cleared (not recorded which).

For this clone: The CDR3 end falls 3 residues outside the read, so it is completed with the germline J gene. V usage is TRBV29-1 and J usage is TRBJ2-3; D ambiguous. CDR1 and CDR2 from the germline V gene are SQVTM and ANQGSEA. V shed 0 bases and J shed 3 bases, with 4 bases lying between them. This CDR3 contains 12 residues. CDR3 sequence: CSVEDRTDTQYF. CDR3 DNA (partial): TGCAGCGTTGAAGATCGGACAGATACG.

Points on this clone: The read terminates 3 residues before the CDR3 end, so the remaining end is supplied by the germline J gene. This rearrangement joins TRBV6-4 to TRBJ2-2; no firm D call. The CDR3 extends over 16 amino acids. Per germline, CDR1 MRHNA and CDR2 SNTAGT. Trimming removed 6 bases from V and 5 bases from J, with 19 bases in between. This chain's CDR3 is CASRRPPDLRTGELFF. CDR3 DNA (partial): TGTGCCAGCAGGAGGCCCCCAGATCTGAGGACCGGGGAG.

Regarding this clone: The sequence runs out 3 residues before the end of the CDR3; the remainder is reconstructed from the germline J gene. V is TRBV20-1 and J is TRBJ2-3; tentatively, D is TRBD2 (6 bases). CDR3 length equals 15 residues. Trimming removed 3 bases at V and 1 base at J, with 14 bases between. Germline CDR1 is DFQATT and CDR2 is SNEGSKA (reference sequence). The covered CDR3 bases are TGCAGTGCTAGCCTCGGGGGTGCGGGCACAGATACG. Residues: CSASLGGAGTDT. The CDR3, in full, reads CSASLGGAGTDTQYF.

This CDR3 is CASSPRGAPNQPQHF. The DNA read from the CDR3 is TGTGCCAGCAGCCCACGAGGGGCCCCCAATCAGCCC. The chain joins TRBV7-2 to TRBJ1-5; perhaps TRBD1 as D (5 bases). Sequencing ends 3 residues short of the CDR3 end; the germline J gene provides the rest. This CDR3 comprises 15 residues. V lost 5 bases to trimming and J lost 3 bases, with 14 bases between them. CDR1 and CDR2 from the germline V gene are SGHTA and FQGNSA.

Points on this clone: The read ends 3 residues before the CDR3 terminus; that terminus is restored from the germline J gene. V gene TRBV11-2 combines with J gene TRBJ2-1, with TRBD2 as a possible D gene (5 bases). Germline loops: CDR1 SGHAT, CDR2 FQNNGV. Trimming left V 7 bases short and J 6 bases short, with 19 bases between. The CDR3 is made up of 15 amino acids. The CDR3 loop reads CASIQLAGSTNEQFF. CDR3 DNA (partial): TGTGCCAGCATCCAATTGGCGGGCAGTACCAATGAG. Variable domain in full (rest from reference TRBV11-2 and TRBJ2-1): EAGVAQSPRYKIIEKRQSVAFWCNPISGHATLYWYQQILGQGPKLLIQFQNNGVVDDSQLPKDRFSAERLKGVDSTLKIQPAKLEDSAVYLCASIQLAGSTNEQFFGPGTRLTVL.

About this clone itself: From the germline J gene comes the end of the CDR3, since the read stops 3 residues before it. The chain has TRBV10-1 and TRBJ2-5; 14 positions match TRBD2. The length of the CDR3 is 16 residues. V dropped 2 bases and J dropped 1; count of bases not matched to a gene: 0. The germline V gene has CDR1 WNHNN and CDR2 SYGVQD (reference sequence). The CDR3 spells CASSEGTSGGQETQYF. The CDR3 bases that were read are TGCGCCAGCAGTGAGGGGACTAGCGGGGGCCAAGAGACC.

The CDR3 DNA, read in part, is TGTGCCAGCAGCCTCAACAGGGAGGTTAATTCACCC. Translating it yields CASSLNREVNSP. The full CDR3 protein reads CASSLNREVNSPLHF. The chain recombines TRBV7-2 with TRBJ1-6; tentative D call: TRBD1 (6 bases). Sequencing ends 3 residues short of the CDR3 end; the germline J gene provides the rest. The CDR3 loop spans 15 amino acids. Trimming took 5 bases from V and 6 from J, leaving 14 bases between them. Germline values: CDR1 SGHTA, CDR2 FQGNSA.

Concerning this clone itself: The CDR3 end falls 3 residues outside the read, so it is completed with the germline J gene. The V call is TRBV10-2, the J call TRBJ2-7, with 7 bases aligning to TRBD2. The CDR3 covers 15 residues. CDR1 WSHSY and CDR2 SAAADI come from the germline V gene. Trimming removed 8 bases from V and 2 bases from J; junction bases left unmatched: 12. CDR3 amino acids: CASRGVADRAYEQYF. The part of the CDR3 DNA that was read is TGCGCCAGCCGGGGGGTGGCCGACCGAGCCTACGAG.

A word on this clone: The sequenced fragment ends 3 residues before the CDR3 boundary, so the rest is inferred from the germline J gene. The rearrangement links TRBV20-1 to TRBJ2-2; D is unclear. Per germline, CDR1 DFQATT and CDR2 SNEGSKA (reference sequence). Trimming removed 3 bases at V and 4 bases at J, with 9 bases between. This CDR3 region has 13 residues. The CDR3 here is CSARRTGTGELFF. The part of the CDR3 DNA that was read is TGCAGTGCTAGGCGAACTGGCACCGGGGAG.

Turning to this clone: The read comes to an end 3 residues before the CDR3 does, leaving the germline J gene to fill in the end. The chain employs TRBV30 and TRBJ2-1; 12 bases are shared with TRBD2. The CDR3 covers 18 residues. V lost 0 bases, J lost 5 bases, and 11 bases stayed unmatched. Germline CDR1 and CDR2: GTSNPN and SVGIG (reference sequence). CDR3 residues: CAWSVPETSGGWHNEQFF. The CDR3 bases that were read are TGTGCCTGGAGTGTACCGGAAACTAGCGGGGGGTGGCACAATGAG.

As to this clone: Coverage ceases 3 residues before the CDR3 finishes, and the germline J gene fills in the end. This sequence joins TRBV28 and TRBJ1-6; the match to TRBD1 covers 8 bases. The junction had 7 bases not matched to a gene; V was cut back by 6 bases and J by 9 bases. Germline loops: CDR1 MDHEN, CDR2 SYDVKM. The CDR3 totals 14 residues. The CDR3 DNA, read in part, is TGTGCCAGCAGCCACGGACAGGGCGGTTCACCC. Translating gives CASSHGQGGSP. The whole CDR3 region reads CASSHGQGGSPLHF.